The 21 T cell receptor beta chains listed next were all sequenced from one sample in a study of monozygotic twins with inflammatory bowel disease. TCRdb re-called the 5' RACE reads; one entry per CDR3 protein, DNA not given. Its clone listing holds around 380,000 distinct CDR3 sequences. Material for sequencing was blood. The receptors originated from a human donor with ulcerative colitis or Crohn's disease, or a healthy co-twin of an affected twin (not recorded which).

The rearrangement joins TRBV5-1 to TRBJ1-4; as DNA is missing, the TRBD1 call by TCRdb cannot be tested. Per the germline V gene, CDR1 is SGHRS and CDR2 is YFSETQ. The CDR3 covers 16 residues. The CDR3 is CASSPGAKATNEKLFF.

The J gene is TRBJ1-1, the V gene TRBV18. Germline V CDR1 and CDR2: KGHSH, LQKENI. This CDR3 contains 13 residues. The CDR3 sequence is CASSPLRDTEAFF.

The chain is built from TRBV5-1 and TRBJ1-1. The CDR3 is 17 amino acids. Germline values: CDR1 SGHRS, CDR2 YFSETQ. CDR3 amino acids: CASSTGGFGGANTEAFF.

The chain links TRBV5-1 to TRBJ1-2; TCRdb reports TRBD1, a call that lacks DNA to check it against. This CDR3 is 16 amino acids long. Germline V CDR1 and CDR2: SGHRS, YFSETQ. CDR3 amino acids: CASSFGYSDFNYGYTF.

The chain is built from TRBV20-1 and TRBJ2-1; there is no DNA to check the TCRdb D call of TRBD2. This CDR3 spans 16 amino acids. Germline-derived CDR1 and CDR2 are DFQATT and SNEGSKA (reference sequence). CDR3 in amino acids: CSARVSSRGVYNEQFF.

The V gene is TRBV24-1, the J gene TRBJ2-3; TCRdb reports TRBD1, a call that lacks DNA to check it against. Germline CDR1 is KGHDR and CDR2 is SFDVKD. The CDR3 spans 18 residues. The CDR3: CATSDGTGGETGTDTQYF.

The rearrangement links TRBV4-3 to TRBJ1-1; TCRdb lists TRBD1, though no DNA is available to test this call. Germline V gene lookup returns CDR1 LGHNA and CDR2 YSLEER. This CDR3 is built from 17 residues. This CDR3 is CASSQDRGLGDGTEAFF.

The gene calls are TRBV5-1 and TRBJ2-3; TCRdb names TRBD2, which stays unverified in the absence of DNA. Germline loops: CDR1 SGHRS, CDR2 YFSETQ. This CDR3 comprises 12 residues. CDR3 region: CASSLDLAGFSF.

The chain employs TRBV18 and TRBJ2-5; TCRdb's D call, TRBD1, is unchecked because there is no DNA. In germline, CDR1 is KGHSH, CDR2 LQKENI. This CDR3 contains 17 residues. The CDR3 spells CASSPDLPGTGAETQYF.

V and J are TRBV9 and TRBJ2-7; lacking DNA, the TRBD1 call made by TCRdb goes unchecked. The CDR3 has 14 residues. CDR1 is SGDLS and CDR2 is YYNGEE in the germline V gene. The CDR3 protein is CASSVGAGEGEQYF.

The chain employs TRBV6-5 and TRBJ1-6. CDR1 and CDR2 from the germline V gene are MNHEY and SVGAGI. This CDR3 comprises 15 residues. The CDR3 reads CASSYRASYNSPLHF.

The V gene is TRBV7-9, the J gene TRBJ2-2; the D gene TCRdb calls, TRBD2, cannot be checked with no DNA. Germline values: CDR1 SEHNR, CDR2 FQNEAQ (reference sequence). The length of the CDR3 is 16 residues. The CDR3 is CASSFLRLASTGELFF. The full variable domain, in which reference TRBV7-9 and TRBJ2-2 provide the parts outside the CDR3, is DTGVSQNPRHKITKRGQNVTFRCDPISEHNRLYWYRQTLGQGPEFLTYFQNEAQLEKSRLLSDRFSAERPKGSFSTLEIQRTEQGDSAMYLCASSFLRLASTGELFFGEGSRLTVL.

The chain employs TRBV6-2 or TRBV6-3 and TRBJ1-5. Germline values: CDR1 MNHEY, CDR2 SVGEGT. The CDR3 has 15 residues. CDR3 residues: CASRPTPDSNQPQHF.

This rearrangement joins TRBV5-1 to TRBJ2-7; no DNA is available, so the TRBD2 call from TCRdb remains unchecked. The CDR3 spans 13 residues. Germline values: CDR1 SGHRS, CDR2 YFSETQ. The CDR3 protein is CASRLAGIYEQYF.

The chain combines TRBV9 with TRBJ2-1; TCRdb's assignment of TRBD1 cannot be checked, as there is no DNA. Germline CDR1 and CDR2: SGDLS and YYNGEE. There are 16 residues in the CDR3. The CDR3 sequence is CASSVARQGAYNEQFF.

The rearrangement uses TRBV3-1 and TRBJ2-5; the D call from TCRdb, TRBD1, cannot be confirmed without DNA. Per germline, CDR1 LGHDT and CDR2 YNNKEL (reference sequence). This CDR3 contains 14 residues. The CDR3 loop is CASSPPYREETQYF.

The J gene is TRBJ2-1, the V gene TRBV20-1; TCRdb names TRBD1, which stays unverified in the absence of DNA. The length of the CDR3 is 13 residues. Germline CDR1 reads DFQATT; CDR2 reads SNEGSKA (reference sequence). CDR3: CSARDIGAWEQFF.

The V and J genes are TRBV5-1 and TRBJ2-1; TCRdb gives TRBD2 as the D gene, but with no DNA this cannot be confirmed. The CDR3 is 15 residues long. Germline V CDR1 and CDR2: SGHRS, YFSETQ. CDR3 in amino acids: CASSVGREEGNEQFF.

CDR3 residues: CASRLPGLANEQFF. The gene calls are TRBV7-2 and TRBJ2-1; there is no DNA to check the TCRdb D call of TRBD2. From germline, CDR1 is SGHTA and CDR2 FQGNSA. The CDR3 runs to 14 residues.

This chain links TRBV12-3 or TRBV12-4 with TRBJ1-6. This CDR3 is 15 amino acids long. The CDR3 is CASSLGRTLTRPLHF.

The CDR3 protein is CASSFGRGADYGYTF. The V call is TRBV5-4, the J call TRBJ1-2; the TCRdb D gene call, TRBD1, has no DNA to confirm it. Germline V gives CDR1 SGHNT, CDR2 YYREEE (reference sequence). CDR3 length equals 15 residues.